This T cell receptor beta chain was documented in a study of blood T cell repertoires in COVID-19. The germline V gene encodes CDR1 LGHNA and CDR2 YSLEER. The V end was cut by 1 base, the J end by 9 bases, with 7 bases between. The CDR3 has 13 amino acids. In the original analysis: Amplified reference gene primers provided the basis for estimating nucleated cell counts. Data came from immunoSEQ multiplex PCR; TCRdb stores just in-frame clones and leaves some out. That table furnishes V, J and clone size, whereas the DNA furnished D and trimming. The table has 85,000 to 95,000 clones, around 72% seen once.

The chain uses TRBV4-3 and TRBJ1-6; D is unresolved. The receptor's source is a woman aged 80 or older with acute or convalescent COVID-19. Material for sequencing was peripheral blood. The CDR3 reads CASSQGLSSPLHF. CDR3 DNA sequence: TGCGCCAGCAGCCAAGGTCTCTCTTCACCCCTCCACTTT.